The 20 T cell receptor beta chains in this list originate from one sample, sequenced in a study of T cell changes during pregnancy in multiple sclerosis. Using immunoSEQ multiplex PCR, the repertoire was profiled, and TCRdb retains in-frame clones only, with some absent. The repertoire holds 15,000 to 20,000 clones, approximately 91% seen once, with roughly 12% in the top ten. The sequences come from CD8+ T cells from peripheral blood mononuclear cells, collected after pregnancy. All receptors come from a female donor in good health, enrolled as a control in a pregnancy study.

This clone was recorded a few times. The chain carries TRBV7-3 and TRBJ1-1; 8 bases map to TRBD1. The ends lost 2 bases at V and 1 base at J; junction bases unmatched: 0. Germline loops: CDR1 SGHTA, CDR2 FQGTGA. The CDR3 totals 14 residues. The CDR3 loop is CASSLGTGNTEAFF. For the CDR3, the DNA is TGTGCCAGCAGCTTAGGGACAGGGAACACTGAAGCTTTCTTT.

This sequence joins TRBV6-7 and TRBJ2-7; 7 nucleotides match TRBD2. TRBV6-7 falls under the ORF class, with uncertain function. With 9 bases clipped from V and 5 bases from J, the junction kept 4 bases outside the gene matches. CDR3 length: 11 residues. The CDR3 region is CARGGDHEQYF. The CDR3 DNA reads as TGTGCCAGGGGGGGGGACCACGAGCAGTACTTC.

CDR3: CASSQRWGTSGVPYNEQFF. CDR3 sequence (DNA): TGCGCCAGCAGCCAACGGTGGGGGACTAGCGGGGTACCCTACAATGAGCAGTTCTTC. The gene calls are TRBV5-1 and TRBJ2-1, with 13 bases fitting TRBD2. The CDR3 spans 19 residues. CDR1 is SGHRS and CDR2 is YFSETQ in the germline V gene. The J segment lost 2 bases and the V segment lost 4 bases, leaving 12 bases of the junction unmatched.

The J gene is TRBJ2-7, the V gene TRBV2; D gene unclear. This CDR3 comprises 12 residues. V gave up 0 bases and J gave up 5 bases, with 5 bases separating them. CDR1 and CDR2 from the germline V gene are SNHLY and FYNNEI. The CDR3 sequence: CASSEAINEQYF. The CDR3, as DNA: TGTGCCAGCAGTGAAGCAATAAACGAGCAGTACTTC.

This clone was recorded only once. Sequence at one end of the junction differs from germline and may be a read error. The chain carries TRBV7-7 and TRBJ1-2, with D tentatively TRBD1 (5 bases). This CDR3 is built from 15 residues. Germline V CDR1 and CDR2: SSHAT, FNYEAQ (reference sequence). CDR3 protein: CASSLVDRSNYGYTF. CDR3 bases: TGTGCTAGCAGCTTAGTCGACAGATCTAACTATGGCTACACCTTC.

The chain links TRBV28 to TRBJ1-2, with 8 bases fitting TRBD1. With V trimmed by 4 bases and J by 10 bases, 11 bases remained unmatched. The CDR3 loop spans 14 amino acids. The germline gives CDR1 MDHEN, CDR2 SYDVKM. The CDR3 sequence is CASSSPKDRADYTF. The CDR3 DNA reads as TGTGCCAGCAGTTCCCCGAAGGACAGGGCAGACTACACCTTC.

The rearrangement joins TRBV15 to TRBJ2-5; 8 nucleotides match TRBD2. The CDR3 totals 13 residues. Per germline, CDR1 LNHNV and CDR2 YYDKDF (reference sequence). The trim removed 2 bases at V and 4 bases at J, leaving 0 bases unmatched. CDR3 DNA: TGTGCCACCAGCAGACTAGCGGGAGAGACCCAGTACTTC. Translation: CATSRLAGETQYF. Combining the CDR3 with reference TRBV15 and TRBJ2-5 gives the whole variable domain DAMVIQNPRYQVTQFGKPVTLSCSQTLNHNVMYWYQQKSSQAPKLLFHYYDKDFNNEADTPDNFQSRRPNTSFCFLDIRSPGLGDTAMYLCATSRLAGETQYFGPGTRLLVL.

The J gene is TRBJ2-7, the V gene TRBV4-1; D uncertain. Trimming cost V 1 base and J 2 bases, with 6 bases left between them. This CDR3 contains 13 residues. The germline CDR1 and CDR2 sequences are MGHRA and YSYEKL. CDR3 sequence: CASSQGWPYEQYF. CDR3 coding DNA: TGCGCCAGCAGCCAAGGGTGGCCCTACGAGCAGTACTTC.

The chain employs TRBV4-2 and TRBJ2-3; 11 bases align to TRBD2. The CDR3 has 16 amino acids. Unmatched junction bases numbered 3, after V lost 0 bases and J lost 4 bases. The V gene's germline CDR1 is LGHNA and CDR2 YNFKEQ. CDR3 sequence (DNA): TGTGCCAGCAGCCAAGAGCTAGCGGGAGGCGCAGATACGCAGTATTTT. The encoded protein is CASSQELAGGADTQYF.

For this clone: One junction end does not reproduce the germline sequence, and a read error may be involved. For the CDR3, the DNA is TGTGCTAGCAGCCTCTTTAGTCGTAAGCAGCCCCAGCATTTT. Its protein product is CASSLFSRKQPQHF. The chain recombines TRBV7-7 with TRBJ1-5; D is unclear. The CDR3 has 14 amino acids. Per the germline V gene, CDR1 is SSHAT and CDR2 is FNYEAQ (reference sequence).

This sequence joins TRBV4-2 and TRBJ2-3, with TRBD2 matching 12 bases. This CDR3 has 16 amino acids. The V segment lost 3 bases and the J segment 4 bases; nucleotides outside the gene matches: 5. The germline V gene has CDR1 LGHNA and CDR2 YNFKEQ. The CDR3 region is CASSHGLAGLPDTQYF. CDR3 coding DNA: TGTGCCAGCAGCCACGGACTAGCGGGGCTCCCAGATACGCAGTATTTT.

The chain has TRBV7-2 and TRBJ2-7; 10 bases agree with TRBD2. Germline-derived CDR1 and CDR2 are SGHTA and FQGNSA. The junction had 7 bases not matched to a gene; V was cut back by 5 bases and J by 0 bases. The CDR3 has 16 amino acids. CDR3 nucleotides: TGTGCCAGCAGCCTCATAGCGGGAGGCTACTCCTACGAGCAGTACTTC. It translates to CASSLIAGGYSYEQYF. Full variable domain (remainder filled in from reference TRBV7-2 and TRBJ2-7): GAGVSQSPSNKVTEKGKDVELRCDPISGHTALYWYRQSLGQGLEFLIYFQGNSAPDKSGLPSDRFSAERTGGSVSTLTIQRTQQEDSAVYLCASSLIAGGYSYEQYFGPGTRLTVT.

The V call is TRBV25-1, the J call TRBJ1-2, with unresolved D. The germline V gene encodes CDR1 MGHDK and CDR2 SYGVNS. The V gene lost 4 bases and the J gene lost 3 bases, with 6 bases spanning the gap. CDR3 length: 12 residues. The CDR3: CASSGRDYGYTF. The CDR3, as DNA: TGTGCCAGCAGTGGGCGGGACTATGGCTACACCTTC.

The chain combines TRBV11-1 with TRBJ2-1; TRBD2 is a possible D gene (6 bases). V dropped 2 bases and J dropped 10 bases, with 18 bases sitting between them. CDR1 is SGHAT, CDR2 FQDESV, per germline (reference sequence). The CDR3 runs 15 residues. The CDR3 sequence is CASSLPGGVLIEQFF. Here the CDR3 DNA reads TGTGCCAGCAGCTTACCCGGCGGGGTTCTAATCGAGCAGTTCTTC.

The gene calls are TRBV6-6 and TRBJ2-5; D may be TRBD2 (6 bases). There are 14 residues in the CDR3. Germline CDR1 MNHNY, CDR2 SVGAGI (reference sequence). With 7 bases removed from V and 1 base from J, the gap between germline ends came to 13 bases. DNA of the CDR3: TGTGCCAGCAACGGTCGCGGGACCCAAGAGACCCAGTACTTC. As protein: CASNGRGTQETQYF.

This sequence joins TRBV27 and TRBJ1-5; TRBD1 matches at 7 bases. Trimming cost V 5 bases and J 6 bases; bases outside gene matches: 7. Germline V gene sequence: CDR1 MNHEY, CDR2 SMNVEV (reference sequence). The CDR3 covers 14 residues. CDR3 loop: CASSDRAVGQPQHF. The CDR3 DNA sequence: TGTGCCAGCAGTGACAGGGCCGTAGGTCAGCCCCAGCATTTT.

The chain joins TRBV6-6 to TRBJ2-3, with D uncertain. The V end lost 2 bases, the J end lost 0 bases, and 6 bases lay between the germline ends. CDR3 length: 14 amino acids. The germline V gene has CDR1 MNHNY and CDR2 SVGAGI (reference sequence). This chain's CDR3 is CASSYPGSTDTQYF. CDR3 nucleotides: TGTGCCAGCAGTTACCCAGGAAGCACAGATACGCAGTATTTT.

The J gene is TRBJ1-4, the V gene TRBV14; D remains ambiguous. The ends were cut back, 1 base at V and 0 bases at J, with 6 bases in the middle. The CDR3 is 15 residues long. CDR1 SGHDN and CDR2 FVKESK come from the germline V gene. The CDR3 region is CASSQGQATNEKLFF. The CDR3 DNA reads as TGTGCCAGCAGCCAAGGCCAGGCAACTAATGAAAAACTGTTTTTT.

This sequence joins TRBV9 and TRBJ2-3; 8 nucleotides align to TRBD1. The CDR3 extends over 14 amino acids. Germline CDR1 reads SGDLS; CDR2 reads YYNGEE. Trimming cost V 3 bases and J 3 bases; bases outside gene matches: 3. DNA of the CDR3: TGTGCCAGCAGCGCTTGGACAGGGACAGATACGCAGTATTTT. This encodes CASSAWTGTDTQYF.

The CDR3 sequence: CASSWDSSGANVLTF. The CDR3 DNA reads as TGTGCCAGCAGTTGGGACAGCTCTGGGGCCAACGTCCTGACTTTC. V usage is TRBV27 and J usage is TRBJ2-6; TRBD1 matches 7 bases. Trimming removed 4 bases from V and 0 bases from J; junction bases left unmatched: 0. This CDR3 is built from 15 residues. From germline, CDR1 is MNHEY and CDR2 SMNVEV (reference sequence).